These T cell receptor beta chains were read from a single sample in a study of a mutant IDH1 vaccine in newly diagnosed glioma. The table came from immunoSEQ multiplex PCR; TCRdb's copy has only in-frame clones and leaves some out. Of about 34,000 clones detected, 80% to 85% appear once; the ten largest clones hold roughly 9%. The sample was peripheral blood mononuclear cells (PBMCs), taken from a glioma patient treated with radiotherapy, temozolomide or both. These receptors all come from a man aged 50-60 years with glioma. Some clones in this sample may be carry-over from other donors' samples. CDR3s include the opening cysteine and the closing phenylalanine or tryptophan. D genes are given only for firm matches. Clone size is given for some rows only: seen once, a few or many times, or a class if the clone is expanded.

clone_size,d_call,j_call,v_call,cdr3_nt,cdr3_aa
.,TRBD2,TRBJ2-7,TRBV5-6,TGTGCCAGCAGCTTGGCCTTTGCGGGAGCGGCCTACGAGCAGTACTTC,CASSLAFAGAAYEQYF
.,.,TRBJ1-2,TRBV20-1,TGCAGCGGCGGGGACACAGATGGCTACACCTTC,CSGGDTDGYTF
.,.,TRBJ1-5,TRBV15,TGTGCCACCAGCAGAGATCTGGGGGCCGTACAGCCCCAGCATTTT,CATSRDLGAVQPQHF
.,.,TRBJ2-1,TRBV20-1,TGCAGTGCTAGGGACTACAATGAGCAGTTCTTC,CSARDYNEQFF
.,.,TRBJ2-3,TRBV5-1,TGCGCCAGCAGTTTGCCGGCAGGGGGGGCAGATACGCAGTATTTT,CASSLPAGGADTQYF
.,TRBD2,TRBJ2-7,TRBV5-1,TGCGCCAGCAGCGCGGGACTAGCGGATAACTACGAGCAGTACTTC,CASSAGLADNYEQYF
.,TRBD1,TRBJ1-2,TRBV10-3,TGTGCCATCAGGTATCTCCGGGACAGCAACTATGGCTACACCTTC,CAIRYLRDSNYGYTF
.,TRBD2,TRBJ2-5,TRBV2,TGTGCCAGCAATAAGGCTAGCGGGGGAGAGACCCAGTACTTC,CASNKASGGETQYF
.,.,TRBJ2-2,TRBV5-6,TGTGCCAGCAGCTCTTTGAATTCCGGGGAGCTGTTTTTT,CASSSLNSGELFF
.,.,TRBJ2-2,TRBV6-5,TGTGCCAGCAGTGGGACGGCGATCACCGGGGAGCTGTTTTTT,CASSGTAITGELFF
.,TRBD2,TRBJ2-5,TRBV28,TGTGCCTCACTAGCGGGTGAGGAGACCCAGTACTTC,CASLAGEETQYF
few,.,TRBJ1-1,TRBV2,TGTGCCAGCACAGGTACAAGGGTCGGCGGAGAAGCTTTCTTT,CASTGTRVGGEAFF
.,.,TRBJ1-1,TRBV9,TGTGCCAGCAATCGTGGCAGTAACACTGAAGCTTTCTTT,CASNRGSNTEAFF
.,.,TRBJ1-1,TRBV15,TGTGCCACCAGCAGACCCCCATGGCAGGGTGGGACTGAAGCTTTCTTT,CATSRPPWQGGTEAFF
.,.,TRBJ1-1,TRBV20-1,TGCAGTGCTAGTTGGACTGAAGCTTTCTTT,CSASWTEAFF
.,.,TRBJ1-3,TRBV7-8,TGTGCCAGCAGCCTCTTGTTGGGCGGTGGAAACACCATATATTTT,CASSLLLGGGNTIYF
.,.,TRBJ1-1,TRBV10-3,TGTGCCGTCCTTAGTACAGTTGGAACTGAAGCTTTCTTT,CAVLSTVGTEAFF
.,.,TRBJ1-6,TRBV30,TGTGCCTGGAGTTCCCAGGGGAGTTCACCCCTCCACTTT,CAWSSQGSSPLHF
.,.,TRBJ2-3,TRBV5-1,TGCGCCAGCAGCTCCGGACAGAATCCTAGCACAGATACGCAGTATTTT,CASSSGQNPSTDTQYF
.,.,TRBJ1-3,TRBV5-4,TGTGCCAGCAGCTTGGCCGGCTACTCTGGAAACACCATATATTTT,CASSLAGYSGNTIYF
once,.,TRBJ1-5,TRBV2,TGTGCCAGCAGTAAAAAGGCGGAGAATCAGCCCCAGCATTTT,CASSKKAENQPQHF
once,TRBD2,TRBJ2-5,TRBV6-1,TGTGCCAGCAGTGGGAGCGGGAGGGCCGGGGAGACCCAGTACTTC,CASSGSGRAGETQYF
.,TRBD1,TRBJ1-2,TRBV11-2,TGTGCCAGCAGCTCGGGACAGGGCTATGGCTACACCTTC,CASSSGQGYGYTF
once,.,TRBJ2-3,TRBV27,TGTGCCAGCAGTTCCGTAGGGGTAGATACGCAGTATTTT,CASSSVGVDTQYF
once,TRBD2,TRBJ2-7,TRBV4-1,TGCGCCAGCAGCCAAGATTCCCTAGCGGGAGTGTACGAGCAGTACTTC,CASSQDSLAGVYEQYF
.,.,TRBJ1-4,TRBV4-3,TGCGCCAGCAGCCAAGGTCAGGAGGGGTGGAAACTGTTTTTT,CASSQGQEGWKLFF
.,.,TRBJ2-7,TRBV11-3,TGTGCCAGCAGCCAAATATTGGCCGAGCAGTACTTC,CASSQILAEQYF
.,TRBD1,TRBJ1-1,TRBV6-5,TGTGCCAGCAGTTACTCTGGCAGGGGGGGCACTGAAGCTTTCTTT,CASSYSGRGGTEAFF
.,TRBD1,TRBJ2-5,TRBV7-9,TGTGCCAGCAGCCCACACCCGGACAGGGCCTTCCAAGAGACCCAGTACTTC,CASSPHPDRAFQETQYF
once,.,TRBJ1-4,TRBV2,TGTGCCAGCAGCCCTGTGGATGAAAAACTGTTTTTT,CASSPVDEKLFF
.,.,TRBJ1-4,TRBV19,TGTGCCAGTAGTAAAGGGGACGCAACTAATGAAAAACTGTTTTTT,CASSKGDATNEKLFF